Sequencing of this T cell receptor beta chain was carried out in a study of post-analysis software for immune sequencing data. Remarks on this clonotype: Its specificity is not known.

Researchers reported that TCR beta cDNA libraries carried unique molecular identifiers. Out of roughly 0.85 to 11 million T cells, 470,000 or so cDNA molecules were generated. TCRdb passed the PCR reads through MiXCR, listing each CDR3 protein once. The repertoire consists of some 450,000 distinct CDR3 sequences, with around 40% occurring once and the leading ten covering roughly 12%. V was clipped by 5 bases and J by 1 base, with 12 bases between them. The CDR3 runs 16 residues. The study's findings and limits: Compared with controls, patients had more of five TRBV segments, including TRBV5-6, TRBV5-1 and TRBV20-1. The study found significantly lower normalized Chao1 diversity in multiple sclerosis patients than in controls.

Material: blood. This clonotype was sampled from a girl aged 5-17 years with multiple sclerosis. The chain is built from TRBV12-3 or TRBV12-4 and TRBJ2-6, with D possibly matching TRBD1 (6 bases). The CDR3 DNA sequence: TGTGCCAGCAGTCCAAACAGGGTATCTGGGGCCAACGTCCTGACTTTC. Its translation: CASSPNRVSGANVLTF.